This entry lists 8 T cell receptor beta chains sequenced from one sample in a study of shared clonotypes between healthy human individuals. Assay: immunoSEQ multiplex PCR; the TCRdb copy retains only in-frame clones and omits some. Counted here are over 850,000 clones, about 84% occurring once; the ten biggest clones make up around 0.61%. Sample: memory CD4+ T cells from PBMCs. Indicated subset: CD45RA-negative fraction. All receptors derive from a man aged 18 to 30 in good health. Some clones in this sample may be carry-over from other donors' samples.

This clone was found once. V and J are TRBV27 and TRBJ1-2; 10 bases match TRBD1. Trimming cost V 4 bases and J 7 bases; bases outside gene matches: 9. The length of the CDR3 is 15 residues. Germline V CDR1 and CDR2: MNHEY, SMNVEV (reference sequence). The CDR3 here is CASSSSTGTGVGYTF. DNA for the CDR3: TGTGCCAGCAGTTCATCCACCGGGACAGGGGTTGGCTACACCTTC.

CDR3: CASSLSVASTDTQYF. DNA for the CDR3: TGTGCCAGCAGCTTGAGCGTTGCTAGCACAGATACGCAGTATTTT. The chain uses TRBV7-8 and TRBJ2-3, with unresolved D. Germline V lookup: CDR1 SGHVS, CDR2 FQNEAQ. There are 15 residues in the CDR3. Trimming left V 3 bases short and J 0 bases short, with 10 bases between.

CDR3 residues: CASTAGNPYGYTF. CDR3 coding DNA: TGTGCCAGCACCGCCGGGAATCCCTATGGCTACACCTTC. This rearrangement joins TRBV28 to TRBJ1-2; D unresolved. Trimming cost V 7 bases and J 4 bases, with 13 bases left between them. This CDR3 has 13 amino acids. Germline CDR1 MDHEN, CDR2 SYDVKM.

The J gene is TRBJ2-4, the V gene TRBV28; 10 bases are shared with TRBD1. The CDR3 loop spans 15 amino acids. Germline CDR1 is MDHEN and CDR2 is SYDVKM. V lost 5 bases and J lost 4; bases outside the gene matches: 5. The CDR3 DNA is TGTGCCAGCAGTCTCCCGGGACAGGGGAAAAACATTCAGTACTTC. Translated, it gives CASSLPGQGKNIQYF.

The chain recombines TRBV4-1 with TRBJ2-1; D possibly corresponds to TRBD2 (5 bases). Deletions cut 0 bases from V and 6 bases from J, with 15 bases between. This CDR3 is built from 16 residues. Germline CDR1 MGHRA, CDR2 YSYEKL. CDR3: CASSQDTRTGFNEQFF. For the CDR3, the DNA is TGCGCCAGCAGCCAAGATACGAGGACTGGATTCAATGAGCAGTTCTTC.

About this clone itself: A read error may account for a junction end that differs from germline. The chain is built from TRBV7-9 and TRBJ1-5; no clear D gene. Germline values: CDR1 SEHNR, CDR2 FQNEAQ (reference sequence). This CDR3 contains 13 residues. The CDR3 DNA reads TGTGCCAGCAGCTTAGATGGCACAGCGCCTGTGTCATTT. This encodes CASSLDGTAPVSF.

This CDR3 is CASSLFLAGGEETQYF. In DNA form, the CDR3 reads TGCGCCAGCAGCTTGTTCCTAGCGGGAGGGGAGGAGACCCAGTACTTC. The chain joins TRBV5-1 to TRBJ2-5; 12 positions agree with TRBD2. Trimming at V came to 1 base and at J to 5 bases, leaving 6 bases not matched to a gene. The CDR3 covers 16 residues. Germline CDR1 and CDR2: SGHRS and YFSETQ.

This chain uses TRBV5-1 with TRBJ2-3, with D maybe TRBD2 (5 bases). The germline V and J ends were trimmed by 2 bases and 3 bases, with 16 bases remaining between them. The germline V gene encodes CDR1 SGHRS and CDR2 YFSETQ. This CDR3 has 16 amino acids. This chain's CDR3 is CASSFTRDSQTDTQYF. CDR3 in DNA: TGCGCCAGCAGCTTTACCCGGGATTCCCAGACAGATACGCAGTATTTT.